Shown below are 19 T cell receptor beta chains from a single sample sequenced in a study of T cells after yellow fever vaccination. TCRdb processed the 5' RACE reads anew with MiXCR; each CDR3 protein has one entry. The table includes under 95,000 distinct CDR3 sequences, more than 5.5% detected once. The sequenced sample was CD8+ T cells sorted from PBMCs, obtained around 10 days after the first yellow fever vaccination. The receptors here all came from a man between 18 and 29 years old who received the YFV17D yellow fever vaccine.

CDR3 in amino acids: CASSQDEWGFYGYTF. CDR3 nucleotide sequence: TGCGCCAGCAGCCAAGATGAATGGGGATTCTATGGCTACACCTTC. This sequence joins TRBV4-1 and TRBJ1-2, with unresolved D. Germline CDR1 is MGHRA and CDR2 is YSYEKL. The germline V and J ends were trimmed by 0 bases and 4 bases, with 12 bases remaining between them. The CDR3 totals 15 residues.

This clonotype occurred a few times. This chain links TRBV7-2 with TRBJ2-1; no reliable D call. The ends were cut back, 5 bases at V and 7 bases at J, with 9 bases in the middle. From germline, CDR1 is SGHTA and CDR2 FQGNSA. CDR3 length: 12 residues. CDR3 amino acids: CASSPNGNEQFF. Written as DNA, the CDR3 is TGTGCCAGCAGCCCTAATGGGAATGAGCAGTTCTTC.

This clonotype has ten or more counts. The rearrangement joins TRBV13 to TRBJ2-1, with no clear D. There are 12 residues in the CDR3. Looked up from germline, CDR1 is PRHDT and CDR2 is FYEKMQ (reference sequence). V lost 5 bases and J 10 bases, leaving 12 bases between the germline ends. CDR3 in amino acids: CASSPRTREQFF. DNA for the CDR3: TGTGCCAGCAGCCCAAGGACCCGCGAGCAGTTCTTC.

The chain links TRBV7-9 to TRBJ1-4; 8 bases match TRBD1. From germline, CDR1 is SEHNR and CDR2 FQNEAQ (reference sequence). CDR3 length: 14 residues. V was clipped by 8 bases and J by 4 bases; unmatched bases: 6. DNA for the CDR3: TGTGCCAGCGGATGGACAGGGAATAATGAAAAACTGTTTTTT. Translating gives CASGWTGNNEKLFF. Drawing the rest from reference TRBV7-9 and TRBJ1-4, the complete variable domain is DTGVSQNPRHKITKRGQNVTFRCDPISEHNRLYWYRQTLGQGPEFLTYFQNEAQLEKSRLLSDRFSAERPKGSFSTLEIQRTEQGDSAMYLCASGWTGNNEKLFFGSGTQLSVL.

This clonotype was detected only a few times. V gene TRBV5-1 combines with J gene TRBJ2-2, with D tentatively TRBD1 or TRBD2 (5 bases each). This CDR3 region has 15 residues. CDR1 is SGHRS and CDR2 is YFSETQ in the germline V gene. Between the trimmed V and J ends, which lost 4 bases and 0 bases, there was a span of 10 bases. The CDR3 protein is CASSGGTANTGELFF. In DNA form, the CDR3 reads TGCGCCAGCAGCGGTGGGACGGCGAACACCGGGGAGCTGTTTTTT.

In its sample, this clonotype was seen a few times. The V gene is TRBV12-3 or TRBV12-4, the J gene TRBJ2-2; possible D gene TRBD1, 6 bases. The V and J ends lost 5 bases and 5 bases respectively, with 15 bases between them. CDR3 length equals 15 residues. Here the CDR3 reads CASSPDRQMTGELFF. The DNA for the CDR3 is TGTGCCAGCAGTCCAGACAGGCAAATGACCGGGGAGCTGTTTTTT.

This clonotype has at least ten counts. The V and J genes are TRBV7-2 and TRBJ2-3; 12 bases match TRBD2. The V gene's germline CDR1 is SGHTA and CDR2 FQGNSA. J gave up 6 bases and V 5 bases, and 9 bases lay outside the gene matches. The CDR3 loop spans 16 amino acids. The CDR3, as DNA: TGTGCCAGCAGCGAACGACTAGCGGGGGCCCGGGATACGCAGTATTTT. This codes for CASSERLAGARDTQYF. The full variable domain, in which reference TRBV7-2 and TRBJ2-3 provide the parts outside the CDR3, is GAGVSQSPSNKVTEKGKDVELRCDPISGHTALYWYRQSLGQGLEFLIYFQGNSAPDKSGLPSDRFSAERTGGSVSTLTIQRTQQEDSAVYLCASSERLAGARDTQYFGPGTRLTVL.

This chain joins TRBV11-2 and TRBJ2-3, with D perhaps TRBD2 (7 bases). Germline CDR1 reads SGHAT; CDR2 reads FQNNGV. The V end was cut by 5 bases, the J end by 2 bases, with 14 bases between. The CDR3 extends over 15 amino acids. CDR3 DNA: TGTGCCAGCAGCCTCGGGGGGCGCAACACAGATACGCAGTATTTT. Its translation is CASSLGGRNTDTQYF.

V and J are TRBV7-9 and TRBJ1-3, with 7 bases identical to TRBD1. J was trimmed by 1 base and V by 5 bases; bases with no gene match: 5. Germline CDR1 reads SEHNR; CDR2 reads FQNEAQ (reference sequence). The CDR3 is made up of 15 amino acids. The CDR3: CASSLTGISGNTIYF. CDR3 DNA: TGTGCCAGCAGCCTGACAGGGATATCTGGAAACACCATATATTTT.

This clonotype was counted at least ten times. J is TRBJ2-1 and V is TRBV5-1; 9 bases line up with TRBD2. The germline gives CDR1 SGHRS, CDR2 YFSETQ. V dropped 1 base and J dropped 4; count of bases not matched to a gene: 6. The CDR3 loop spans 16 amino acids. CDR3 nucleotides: TGCGCCAGCAGCTTGTCTAGCGGGATGACATACAATGAGCAGTTCTTC. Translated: CASSLSSGMTYNEQFF.

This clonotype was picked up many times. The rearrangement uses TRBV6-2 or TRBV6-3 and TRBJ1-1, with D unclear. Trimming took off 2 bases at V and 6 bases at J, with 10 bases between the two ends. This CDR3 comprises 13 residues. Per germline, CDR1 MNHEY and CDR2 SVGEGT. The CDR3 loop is CASSYGGQPEAFF. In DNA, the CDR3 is TGTGCCAGCAGTTACGGAGGGCAACCTGAAGCTTTCTTT.

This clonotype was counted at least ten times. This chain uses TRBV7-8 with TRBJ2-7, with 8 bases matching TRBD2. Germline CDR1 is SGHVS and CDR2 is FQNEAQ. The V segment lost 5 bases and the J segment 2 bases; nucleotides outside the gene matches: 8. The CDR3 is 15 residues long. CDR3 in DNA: TGTGCCAGCAGCCCTTCATCTAGCGGGCCCTACGAGCAGTACGTC. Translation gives CASSPSSSGPYEQYV.

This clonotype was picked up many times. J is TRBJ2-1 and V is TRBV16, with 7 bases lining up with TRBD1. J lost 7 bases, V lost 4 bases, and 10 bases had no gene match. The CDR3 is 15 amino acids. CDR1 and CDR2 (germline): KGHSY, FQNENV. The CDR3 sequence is CASSPTPDRPNEQFF. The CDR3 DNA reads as TGTGCCAGCAGCCCGACCCCGGACAGGCCAAATGAGCAGTTCTTC.

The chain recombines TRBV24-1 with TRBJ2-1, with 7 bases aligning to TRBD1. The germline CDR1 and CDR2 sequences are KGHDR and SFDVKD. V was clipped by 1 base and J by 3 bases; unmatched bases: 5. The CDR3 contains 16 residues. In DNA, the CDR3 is TGTGCCACCAGTGATTTAAGACAGGGTGGCTACAATGAGCAGTTCTTC. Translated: CATSDLRQGGYNEQFF.

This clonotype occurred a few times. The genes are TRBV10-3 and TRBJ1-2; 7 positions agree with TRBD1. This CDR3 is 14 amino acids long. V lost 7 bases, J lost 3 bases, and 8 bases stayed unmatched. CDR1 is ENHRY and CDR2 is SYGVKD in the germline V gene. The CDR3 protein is CAIKQTGEDYGYTF. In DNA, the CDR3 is TGTGCCATCAAACAAACAGGGGAAGACTATGGCTACACCTTC.

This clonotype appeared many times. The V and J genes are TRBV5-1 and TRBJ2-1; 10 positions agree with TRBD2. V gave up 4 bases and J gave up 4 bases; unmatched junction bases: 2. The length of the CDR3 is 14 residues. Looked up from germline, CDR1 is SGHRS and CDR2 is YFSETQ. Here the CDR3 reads CASSLTSGYNEQFF. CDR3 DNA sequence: TGCGCCAGCAGCCTGACTAGCGGGTACAATGAGCAGTTCTTC.

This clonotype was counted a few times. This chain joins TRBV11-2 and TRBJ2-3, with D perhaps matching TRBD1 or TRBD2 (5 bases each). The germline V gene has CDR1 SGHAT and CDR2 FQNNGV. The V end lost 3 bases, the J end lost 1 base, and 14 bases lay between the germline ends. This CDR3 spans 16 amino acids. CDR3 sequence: CASSFGAGRGTDTQYF. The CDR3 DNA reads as TGTGCCAGCAGCTTCGGGGCAGGGCGGGGCACAGATACGCAGTATTTT.

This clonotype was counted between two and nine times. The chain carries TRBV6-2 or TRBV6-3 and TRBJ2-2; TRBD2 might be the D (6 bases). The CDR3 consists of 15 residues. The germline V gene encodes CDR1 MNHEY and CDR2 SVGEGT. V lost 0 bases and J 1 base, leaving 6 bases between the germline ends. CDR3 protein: CASSYSGGNTGELFF. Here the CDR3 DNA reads TGTGCCAGCAGTTACTCCGGGGGGAACACCGGGGAGCTGTTTTTT.

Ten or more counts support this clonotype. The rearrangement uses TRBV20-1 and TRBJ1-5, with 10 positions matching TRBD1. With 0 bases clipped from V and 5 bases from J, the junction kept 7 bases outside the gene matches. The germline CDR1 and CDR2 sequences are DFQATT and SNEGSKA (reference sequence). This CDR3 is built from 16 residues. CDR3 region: CSARDRTGGGHQPQHF. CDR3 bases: TGCAGTGCTAGAGATCGGACAGGGGGAGGGCATCAGCCCCAGCATTTT.